This entry lists 20 T cell receptor beta chains sequenced from one sample in a study of CXCR3-negative and CXCR3-positive naive CD8 T cells. With UMI labels, 5' RACE was used to prepare the TRB cDNA libraries. TCRdb reprocessed the 5' RACE reads, with one entry per CDR3 protein and no DNA. In all, the sample yields approximately 53,000 distinct CDR3 sequences. The specimen was memory CD8+ T cells from blood. The receptors here all came from a human donor in good health. Some clones in this sample may be carry-over from other donors' samples.

The rearrangement uses TRBV2 and TRBJ1-2. The CDR3 extends over 13 amino acids. Germline CDR1 is SNHLY and CDR2 is FYNNEI. The CDR3 is CASSEAGLNGYTF.

The rearrangement links TRBV20-1 to TRBJ2-1. CDR3 length equals 15 residues. Germline V gene sequence: CDR1 DFQATT, CDR2 SNEGSKA (reference sequence). This CDR3 is CSARDQGSSYNEQFF.

The chain combines TRBV7-2 with TRBJ2-7; the TCRdb D gene call, TRBD2, has no DNA to confirm it. Germline CDR1 is SGHTA and CDR2 is FQGNSA. The CDR3 runs 18 residues. The CDR3 spells CASSLPSLGLAGAYEQYF.

The chain recombines TRBV5-6 with TRBJ1-2; the D gene TCRdb calls, TRBD1, cannot be checked with no DNA. Germline V gives CDR1 SGHDT, CDR2 YYEEEE. The CDR3 length is 16 residues. The CDR3 is CASSFLGDRTLYGYTF.

V and J are TRBV6-4 and TRBJ2-3; the TCRdb call, TRBD2, lacks DNA for checking. This CDR3 region has 15 residues. Germline lookup yields CDR1 MRHNA and CDR2 SNTAGT. CDR3 amino acids: CASSSLAGSTDTQYF.

The genes are TRBV29-1 and TRBJ1-1. Germline CDR1 SQVTM, CDR2 ANQGSEA. CDR3 length: 16 residues. CDR3 loop: CSVEDLGGALNTEAFF.

The rearrangement links TRBV10-3 to TRBJ2-1; TCRdb's D call of TRBD2 is untestable without DNA. The CDR3 has 17 residues. Germline values: CDR1 ENHRY, CDR2 SYGVKD. The CDR3 here is CASQGTSGVSSYNEQFF.

J is TRBJ2-2 and V is TRBV29-1. This CDR3 has 16 amino acids. CDR1 is SQVTM and CDR2 is ANQGSEA in the germline V gene. Here the CDR3 reads CSVERSSGDWVGELFF.

The rearrangement uses TRBV7-6 and TRBJ2-1. CDR3 size: 14 residues. From germline, CDR1 is SGHVS and CDR2 FNYEAQ. The CDR3: CASSPDDTNNEQFF.

Judged by frequency, this clonotype is medium-sized. The chain is built from TRBV29-1 and TRBJ1-2; the TRBD1 assignment by TCRdb is unverifiable without DNA. The CDR3 length is 12 residues. CDR1 SQVTM and CDR2 ANQGSEA come from the germline V gene. CDR3: CSVPGTGRGYTF.

The rearrangement joins TRBV7-9 to TRBJ2-7; the D call from TCRdb, TRBD1, cannot be confirmed without DNA. From germline, CDR1 is SEHNR and CDR2 FQNEAQ (reference sequence). The CDR3 runs 14 residues. CDR3 in amino acids: CASSPRDTPYEQYF. The full variable domain, with the rest looked up from reference TRBV7-9 and TRBJ2-7, is DTGVSQNPRHKITKRGQNVTFRCDPISEHNRLYWYRQTLGQGPEFLTYFQNEAQLEKSRLLSDRFSAERPKGSFSTLEIQRTEQGDSAMYLCASSPRDTPYEQYFGPGTRLTVT.

The rearrangement links TRBV6-1 to TRBJ2-3; the TCRdb call, TRBD1, lacks DNA for checking. The CDR3 has 15 amino acids. The V gene's germline CDR1 is MNHNS and CDR2 SASEGT. CDR3: CASSEGKGATDTQYF.

V is TRBV29-1 and J is TRBJ2-3; TCRdb designates TRBD1, a call that cannot be tested without DNA. The CDR3 extends over 13 amino acids. Looked up from germline, CDR1 is SQVTM and CDR2 is ANQGSEA. The CDR3 loop is CSVGPTSTDTQYF.

The chain combines TRBV9 with TRBJ2-7. The CDR3 consists of 15 residues. Germline V lookup: CDR1 SGDLS, CDR2 YYNGEE. CDR3 region: CASSVGYDRSYEQYF.

J is TRBJ2-7 and V is TRBV6-2 or TRBV6-3. Germline V gene sequence: CDR1 MNHEY, CDR2 SVGEGT. CDR3 length: 12 residues. The CDR3 here is CASKEGIYEQYF.

The V call is TRBV7-9, the J call TRBJ2-7; TCRdb's assignment of TRBD1 cannot be checked, as there is no DNA. Per the germline V gene, CDR1 is SEHNR and CDR2 is FQNEAQ (reference sequence). The CDR3 is made up of 16 amino acids. CDR3: CASSSSDGTGAYEQYF.

The rearrangement links TRBV5-1 to TRBJ1-1; checking the TCRdb D call of TRBD1 is not possible without DNA. CDR1 and CDR2 (germline): SGHRS, YFSETQ. The CDR3 length is 14 residues. CDR3 amino acids: CASSSRGLNTEAFF.

The gene calls are TRBV29-1 and TRBJ1-1; TCRdb outputs TRBD1, but without DNA this stays unchecked. This CDR3 contains 11 residues. The germline V gene encodes CDR1 SQVTM and CDR2 ANQGSEA. CDR3: CSVEQGTEAFF.

The CDR3 spells CSVVPGGNSNQPQHF. The rearrangement links TRBV29-1 to TRBJ1-5. The germline gives CDR1 SQVTM, CDR2 ANQGSEA. This CDR3 comprises 15 residues. The complete variable domain, with remaining parts taken from reference TRBV29-1 and TRBJ1-5, reads SAVISQKPSRDICQRGTSLTIQCQVDSQVTMMFWYRQQPGQSLTLIATANQGSEATYESGFVIDKFPISRPNLTFSTLTVSNMSPEDSSIYLCSVVPGGNSNQPQHFGDGTRLSIL.

J is TRBJ2-7 and V is TRBV29-1; absent DNA, TCRdb's TRBD1 call cannot be checked. The CDR3 is 14 amino acids. CDR1 is SQVTM, CDR2 ANQGSEA, per germline. The CDR3 loop reads CSVEGTPLGYEQYF.